This T cell receptor beta chain was obtained from a study of T-cell reconstitution after alpha-beta-depleted transplantation in children. During its preparation, the TCRbeta library received unique molecular identifiers. TCRdb analysed the PCR reads with MiXCR anew, one entry per CDR3 protein. The sample carries about a million distinct CDR3 sequences, about 29% recorded once. Findings of the study overall: Reportedly, roughly two months post-transplant, alpha-beta T cells arose from several hundred expanded graft clones. Recipient T cells and thymic progenitors that survived were the source of the high TCRbeta diversity seen at day 60 in some patients.

Germline CDR1 and CDR2: ENHRY and SYGVKD. Trimming at V came to 7 bases and at J to 4 bases, leaving 8 bases not matched to a gene. The CDR3 loop spans 14 amino acids. Comments on this clonotype: Its specificity is unknown.

The receptor was derived from a boy under two years old who had a stem cell transplant for SCID, so the T cells may come from the graft donor. This chain connects TRBV10-3 to TRBJ1-2; 8 bases agree with TRBD1. Sequenced material: PBMCs, mostly from graft donor cells, taken 360 days after TCRalphabeta/CD19-depleted stem cell transplant. DNA of the CDR3: TGTGCCATCACCTACGGACAGGGAGGCTATGGCTACACCTTC. Its protein product is CAITYGQGGYGYTF.